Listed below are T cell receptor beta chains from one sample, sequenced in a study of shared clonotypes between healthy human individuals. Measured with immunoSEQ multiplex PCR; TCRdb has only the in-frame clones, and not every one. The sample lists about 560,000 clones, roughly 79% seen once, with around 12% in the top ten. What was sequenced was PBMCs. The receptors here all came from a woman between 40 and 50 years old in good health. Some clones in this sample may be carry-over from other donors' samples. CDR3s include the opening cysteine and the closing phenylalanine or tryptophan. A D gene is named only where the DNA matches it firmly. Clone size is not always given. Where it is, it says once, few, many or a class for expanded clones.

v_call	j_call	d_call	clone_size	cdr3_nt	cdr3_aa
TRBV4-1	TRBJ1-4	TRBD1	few	TGCGCCAGCGCCCCCGGGACAGGGGGTAGCAATGAAAAACTGTTTTTT	CASAPGTGGSNEKLFF
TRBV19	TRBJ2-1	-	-	TGTGCCAGTAGTATAGGTGGGGGTTGGTGGGATGAGCAGTTCTTC	CASSIGGGWWDEQFF
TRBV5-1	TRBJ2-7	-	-	TGCGCCAGCAGCTTGGCCGGGTACCGGGAGCAGTACTTC	CASSLAGYREQYF
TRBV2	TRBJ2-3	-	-	TGTGCCAGCCTCCGGGACGGGCGCACAGATACGCAGTATTTT	CASLRDGRTDTQYF
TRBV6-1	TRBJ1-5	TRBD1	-	TGTGCCAGCAGTGAAAGGGGACAGGGACAGCCCCAGCATTTT	CASSERGQGQPQHF
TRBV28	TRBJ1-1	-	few	TGTGCCAGCAGTTCGATAGACAGAAACACTGAAGCTTTCTTT	CASSSIDRNTEAFF
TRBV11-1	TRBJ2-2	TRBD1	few	TGTGCCAGCAGCCTTGCCGGGACAGGGGGATTCACCGGGGAGCTGTTTTTT	CASSLAGTGGFTGELFF
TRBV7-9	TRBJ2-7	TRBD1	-	TGTGCCAGCAGCTTCCGGGACAGGTTCCACGAGCAGTACTTC	CASSFRDRFHEQYF
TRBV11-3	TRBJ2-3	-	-	TGTGCCAGCAGCTTAGGGGTATACGATACGCAGTATTTT	CASSLGVYDTQYF
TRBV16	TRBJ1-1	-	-	TGTGCCAGCAGCCAATTTCGCGGAGCCTCGAACACTGAAGCTTTCTTT	CASSQFRGASNTEAFF
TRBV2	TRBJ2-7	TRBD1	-	TGTGCCAGCAAATCCAGGACAGGGACCTACGAGCAGTACTTC	CASKSRTGTYEQYF
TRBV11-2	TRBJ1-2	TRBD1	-	TGTGCCAGCAGCCGGGACAGGGGGCAAGGCTACACCTTC	CASSRDRGQGYTF
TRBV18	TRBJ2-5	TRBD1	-	TGTGCCAGCTCACCAGGCAGACAGGGGGCGGTCTTCCGTGAAGGGACCCAGTACTTC	CASSPGRQGAVFREGTQYF
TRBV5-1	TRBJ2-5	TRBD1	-	TGCGCCAGCAGCCCACAGGGGTTCCAAGAGACCCAGTACTTC	CASSPQGFQETQYF
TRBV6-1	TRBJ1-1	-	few	TGTGCCAGCAGTCCGAGGGAGAGGGCCTCTGAAGCTTTCTTT	CASSPRERASEAFF
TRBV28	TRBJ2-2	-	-	TGTGCCATAACGTCGGGGCAACGCACCGGGGAGCTGTTTTTT	CAITSGQRTGELFF
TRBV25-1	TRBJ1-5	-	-	TGTGCCAGCAGTGCAGGCGTTTTCGATCAGCCCCAGCATTTT	CASSAGVFDQPQHF
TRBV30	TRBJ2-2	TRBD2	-	TGTGCCTGGACCTGGGGACTAGCGGGAGCCGGGGAGCTGTTTTTT	CAWTWGLAGAGELFF
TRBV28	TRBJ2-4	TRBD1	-	TGTGCCAGCAGTTTCCGGGACAGGGTAGCAAACATTCAGTACTTC	CASSFRDRVANIQYF
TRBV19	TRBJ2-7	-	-	TGTGCCAGTAGTAAGCTGGGACCTACCTACGAGCAGTACTTC	CASSKLGPTYEQYF
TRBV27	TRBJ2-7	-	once	TGTGCCAGCAGTTACCGACATACCTACGAGCAGTACTTC	CASSYRHTYEQYF
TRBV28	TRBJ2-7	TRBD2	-	TGTGCCAGCAGTTTGGCTAGCGGGAGGGCCTACGAGCAGTACTTC	CASSLASGRAYEQYF
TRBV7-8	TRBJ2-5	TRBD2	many	TGTGCCAGCAGCACGGGAGGCCAACAAGAGACCCAGTACTTC	CASSTGGQQETQYF
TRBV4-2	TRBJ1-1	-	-	TGTGCCAGCAGCCAAGAAGCAAGGAACACTGAAGCTTTCTTT	CASSQEARNTEAFF